Detailed here is one T cell receptor beta chain. This record comes from a study of T cell responses to AZD1222 COVID-19 vaccine. Sequencing was performed with immunoSEQ multiplex PCR; in TCRdb, only in-frame clones are kept and a portion is missing. The repertoire holds 130,000 or so clones, about 94% seen once, with about 0.91% in the top ten. This sample comprised peripheral blood, obtained on day 0 of AZD1222 vaccination. The receptor was derived from an adult in good health.

The chain's CDR3 is CASSHPGDVREAFF. Here the CDR3 DNA reads TGTGCCAGCAGCCACCCGGGAGATGTAAGGGAAGCTTTCTTT. V is TRBV13 and J is TRBJ1-1, with unresolved D. CDR3 length: 14 amino acids. Germline V gene data show CDR1 as PRHDT and CDR2 as FYEKMQ (reference sequence). The V end was cut by 5 bases, the J end by 8 bases, with 18 bases between.